This entry lists 19 T cell receptor beta chains sequenced from one sample in a study of shared T cell receptors in the human thymus listed by TCRdb under 2021. Library prep was done by the immunoSEQ multiplex PCR assay. The source is immuneACCESS, and TCRdb retained only in-frame sequences with V and J called. Part of the clones is not carried over; for the studies checked, unresolved V genes explain less than half of this, and the remainder is unexplained. The sample data list 720,000 or so clones, and approximately 85% of these were observed just once. The leading ten clones occupy under 0.012% of the sample. These sequences were also reported in another study, on human thymus T cells.

The sample was thymocytes. The receptor source for this set is a girl less than two years old with a congenital heart defect. Donor details come from another sample of the same person, matched by shared clones.

This clone was detected only a few times. The chain recombines TRBV5-6 with TRBJ1-6; D is ambiguous. CDR3 length: 14 amino acids. Germline V gives CDR1 SGHDT, CDR2 YYEEEE. V was shortened by 4 bases and J by 9 bases, with 14 bases between the two germline ends. The CDR3, as DNA: TGTGCCAGCAGCCGGGAGGCGGTTCTTTCACCCCTCCACTTT. It is translated as CASSREAVLSPLHF.

This clone was found once. The chain couples TRBV5-1 to TRBJ1-1; a possible D gene is TRBD1 (5 bases). The CDR3 contains 13 residues. V lost 4 bases, J lost 1 base, and 8 bases lay in between. Germline-derived CDR1 and CDR2 are SGHRS and YFSETQ. In nucleotides, the CDR3 is TGCGCCAGCAGCCATCAGGGGAACACTGAAGCTTTCTTT. Translated, it gives CASSHQGNTEAFF.

This sequence joins TRBV7-9 and TRBJ1-6, with a tentative D call TRBD1 (6 bases). From germline, CDR1 is SEHNR and CDR2 FQNEAQ (reference sequence). Trimming removed 0 bases from V and 10 bases from J, with 19 bases in between. The CDR3 has 17 residues. In DNA form, the CDR3 reads TGTGCCAGCAGCTTAGCGTCAGGGGAGTGGTTCATATCACCCCTCCACTTT. Protein product: CASSLASGEWFISPLHF. The full variable domain, completed using reference TRBV7-9 and TRBJ1-6, is DTGVSQNPRHKITKRGQNVTFRCDPISEHNRLYWYRQTLGQGPEFLTYFQNEAQLEKSRLLSDRFSAERPKGSFSTLEIQRTEQGDSAMYLCASSLASGEWFISPLHFGNGTRLTVT.

This clone was counted between two and nine times. The rearrangement links TRBV2 to TRBJ2-7; 7 bases map to TRBD1. The V gene end was trimmed by 5 bases and the J gene end by 6 bases; junction bases not matched to a gene: 10. Germline V gives CDR1 SNHLY, CDR2 FYNNEI. This CDR3 has 14 residues. Here the CDR3 reads CASSRGTAPSEQYF. For the CDR3, the DNA is TGTGCCAGCAGTAGAGGGACAGCCCCATCCGAGCAGTACTTC.

A remark on this clone: In the same sample, other DNA sequences code for this CDR3. The chain has TRBV5-1 and TRBJ1-6; 9 nucleotides align to TRBD1. In germline, CDR1 is SGHRS, CDR2 YFSETQ. The CDR3 loop spans 14 amino acids. Trimming removed 4 bases from V and 11 bases from J; junction bases left unmatched: 7. CDR3 in DNA: TGCGCCAGCAGCGAGGGACAGGGTAGGCCACCCCTCCACTTT. Residues: CASSEGQGRPPLHF.

J is TRBJ1-1 and V is TRBV5-4, with 9 bases fitting TRBD1. Germline values: CDR1 SGHNT, CDR2 YYREEE (reference sequence). CDR3 length equals 17 residues. V gave up 3 bases and J gave up 6 bases; unmatched junction bases: 15. CDR3 sequence reads: CASSSPLTGTGYSEAFF. CDR3 nucleotide sequence: TGTGCCAGCAGCTCCCCCTTGACCGGGACAGGGTATTCTGAAGCTTTCTTT. The full variable domain, in which reference TRBV5-4 and TRBJ1-1 provide the parts outside the CDR3, is ETGVTQSPTHLIKTRGQQVTLRCSSQSGHNTVSWYQQALGQGPQFIFQYYREEENGRGNFPPRFSGLQFPNYSSELNVNALELDDSALYLCASSSPLTGTGYSEAFFGQGTRLTVV.

The table lists this clone with a count of one. The V gene is TRBV9, the J gene TRBJ2-2; the D is unclear. Trimming shortened V by 0 bases and J by 6 bases, and 15 bases separated the two germline ends. CDR1 is SGDLS and CDR2 is YYNGEE in the germline V gene. The CDR3 covers 16 residues. For the CDR3, the DNA is TGTGCCAGCAGCGTAGCTCGAGGAAACTCTGCCGGGGAGCTGTTTTTT. It translates to CASSVARGNSAGELFF.

The chain joins TRBV7-2 to TRBJ2-7; possible D gene TRBD2, 5 bases. The CDR3 spans 14 residues. The V gene lost 4 bases and the J gene lost 4 bases, with 14 bases spanning the gap. Germline CDR1 and CDR2: SGHTA and FQGNSA. CDR3: CASSSIGRGYEQYF. CDR3 in DNA: TGTGCCAGCAGCTCAATAGGACGGGGTTACGAGCAGTACTTC.

V is TRBV6-7 and J is TRBJ2-7; D remains ambiguous. TRBV6-7 is designated an ORF whose function remains uncertain. This CDR3 spans 13 amino acids. Trimming stripped 0 bases from V and 2 bases from J, with 5 bases between. This CDR3 reads CASSYSRAYEQYF. CDR3 nucleotides: TGTGCCAGCAGTTACTCGAGAGCCTACGAGCAGTACTTC.

The chain recombines TRBV7-2 with TRBJ1-4, with 7 nucleotides matching TRBD1. The V segment lost 4 bases and the J segment 0 bases; nucleotides outside the gene matches: 8. Germline V lookup: CDR1 SGHTA, CDR2 FQGNSA. The CDR3 consists of 17 residues. CDR3: CASSSTGELATNEKLFF. CDR3 in DNA: TGTGCCAGCAGCTCTACAGGGGAACTTGCAACTAATGAAAAACTGTTTTTT.

The chain recombines TRBV7-9 with TRBJ1-2; possible D gene TRBD1, 6 bases. V was clipped by 5 bases and J by 6 bases, with 22 bases between them. The CDR3 covers 16 residues. CDR1 is SEHNR, CDR2 FQNEAQ, per germline (reference sequence). The CDR3 DNA follows: TGTGCCAGCAGCGGGATCCGTGAACAGGGTTTCGATGGCTACACCTTC. Its protein product is CASSGIREQGFDGYTF. The whole variable domain, remainder taken from reference TRBV7-9 and TRBJ1-2, is DTGVSQNPRHKITKRGQNVTFRCDPISEHNRLYWYRQTLGQGPEFLTYFQNEAQLEKSRLLSDRFSAERPKGSFSTLEIQRTEQGDSAMYLCASSGIREQGFDGYTFGSGTRLTVV.

The V call is TRBV2, the J call TRBJ2-7; maybe TRBD1 (6 bases). The CDR3 is 18 amino acids. Germline CDR1 reads SNHLY; CDR2 reads FYNNEI. V was clipped by 5 bases and J by 2 bases, with 25 bases between them. CDR3: CASSLERTLGAETYEQYF. The CDR3 bases are TGTGCCAGCAGTCTCGAAAGGACACTGGGGGCTGAGACCTACGAGCAGTACTTC.

DNA for the CDR3: TGCAGCGTCGAGGACAGACGGTTTGGCTACACCTTC. Translation: CSVEDRRFGYTF. The rearrangement links TRBV29-1 to TRBJ1-2, with D maybe TRBD1 (6 bases). V gave up 6 bases and J gave up 7 bases, with 15 bases separating them. From germline, CDR1 is SQVTM and CDR2 ANQGSEA. This CDR3 comprises 12 residues.

This clone was detected a few times. This chain connects TRBV6-1 to TRBJ2-3; tentatively, D is TRBD1 (6 bases). The length of the CDR3 is 14 residues. Per germline, CDR1 MNHNS and CDR2 SASEGT. V lost 8 bases, J lost 6 bases, and 18 bases lay in between. CDR3 in amino acids: CASETQGSADTQYF. The CDR3 region has the DNA TGTGCCAGCGAAACTCAGGGGTCTGCGGATACGCAGTATTTT.

The chain combines TRBV6-4 with TRBJ2-7; 10 bases are a match to TRBD2. V dropped 6 bases and J dropped 0; count of bases not matched to a gene: 2. Germline V gives CDR1 MRHNA, CDR2 SNTAGT. The CDR3 is made up of 14 amino acids. The CDR3 nucleotides read TGTGCCAGCAGAACTAGCGGGGACTCCTACGAGCAGTACTTC. Translation gives CASRTSGDSYEQYF.

This chain links TRBV7-9 with TRBJ1-2; weak D call: TRBD1 (6 bases). This CDR3 region has 17 residues. Germline CDR1 reads SEHNR; CDR2 reads FQNEAQ (reference sequence). V was pared by 7 bases and J by 3 bases, with 24 bases between. CDR3: CASTPRPGANQDYGYTF. The CDR3 DNA follows: TGTGCCAGCACCCCTCGCCCAGGGGCAAATCAAGACTATGGCTACACCTTC.

CDR3 bases: TGTGCCAGCAGTTCCACTAGCGGGGTGCGTGCAGATACGCAGTATTTT. It specifies CASSSTSGVRADTQYF. V and J are TRBV27 and TRBJ2-3; 10 nucleotides match TRBD2. The germline gives CDR1 MNHEY, CDR2 SMNVEV (reference sequence). The CDR3 has 16 amino acids. J lost 4 bases, V lost 4 bases, and 8 bases had no gene match.

Regarding this clone: The sample has other DNA sequences that encode this CDR3 too. V usage is TRBV5-1 and J usage is TRBJ1-1; the D gene is possibly TRBD1 (6 bases). Germline V gene sequence: CDR1 SGHRS, CDR2 YFSETQ. V was pared by 5 bases and J by 4 bases, with 12 bases between. The CDR3 has 13 residues. The CDR3 DNA reads as TGCGCCAGCAGTCGGGGAGGGGGCACTGAAGCTTTCTTT. This sequence encodes CASSRGGGTEAFF.

For this clone: An end of the junction does not agree with germline; a read error may underlie this. This chain uses TRBV7-9 with TRBJ1-2; D gene uncertain. This CDR3 has 16 residues. Per germline, CDR1 SEHNR and CDR2 FQNEAQ (reference sequence). CDR3 residues: CASNLSFRGANYGYTF. In DNA, the CDR3 is TGTGCCAGCAACTTATCGTTCCGTGGAGCTAACTATGGCTACACCTTC. The full variable domain, in which reference TRBV7-9 and TRBJ1-2 provide the parts outside the CDR3, is DTGVSQNPRHKITKRGQNVTFRCDPISEHNRLYWYRQTLGQGPEFLTYFQNEAQLEKSRLLSDRFSAERPKGSFSTLEIQRTEQGDSAMYLCASNLSFRGANYGYTFGSGTRLTVV.